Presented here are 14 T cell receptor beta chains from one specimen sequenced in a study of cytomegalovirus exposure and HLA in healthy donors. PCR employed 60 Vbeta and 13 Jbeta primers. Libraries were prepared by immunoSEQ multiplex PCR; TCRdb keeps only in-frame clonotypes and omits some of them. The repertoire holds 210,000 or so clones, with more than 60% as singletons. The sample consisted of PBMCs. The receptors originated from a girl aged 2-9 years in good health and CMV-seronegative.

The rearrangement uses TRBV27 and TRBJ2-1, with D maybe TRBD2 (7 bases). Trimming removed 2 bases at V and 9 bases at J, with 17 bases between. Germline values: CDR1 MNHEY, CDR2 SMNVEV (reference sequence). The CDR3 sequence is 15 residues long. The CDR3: CASSLGAGAPGEQFF. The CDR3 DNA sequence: TGTGCCAGCAGTTTAGGGGCGGGGGCCCCTGGTGAGCAGTTCTTC.

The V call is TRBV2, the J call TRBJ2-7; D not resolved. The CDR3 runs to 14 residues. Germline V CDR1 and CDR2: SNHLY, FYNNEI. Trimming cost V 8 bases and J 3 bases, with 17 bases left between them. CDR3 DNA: TGTGCCAGCGGAATAGCCCAAACGAGCTACGAGCAGTACTTC. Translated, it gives CASGIAQTSYEQYF. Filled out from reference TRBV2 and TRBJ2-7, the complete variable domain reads EPEVTQTPSHQVTQMGQEVILRCVPISNHLYFYWYRQILGQKVEFLVSFYNNEISEKSEIFDDQFSVERPDGSNFTLKIRSTKLEDSAMYFCASGIAQTSYEQYFGPGTRLTVT.

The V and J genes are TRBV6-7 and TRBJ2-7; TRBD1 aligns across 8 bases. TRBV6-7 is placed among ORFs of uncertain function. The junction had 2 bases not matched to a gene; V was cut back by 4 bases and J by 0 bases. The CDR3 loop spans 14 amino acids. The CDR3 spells CASSFGQGSYEQYF. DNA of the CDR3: TGTGCCAGCAGTTTTGGACAGGGCTCCTACGAGCAGTACTTC.

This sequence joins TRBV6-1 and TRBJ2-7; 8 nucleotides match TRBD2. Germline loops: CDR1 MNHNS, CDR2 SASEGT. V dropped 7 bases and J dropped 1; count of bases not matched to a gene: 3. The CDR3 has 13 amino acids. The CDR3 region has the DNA TGTGCCAGCACGCGGGGGGAGTCCTACGAGCAGTACTTC. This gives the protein CASTRGESYEQYF.

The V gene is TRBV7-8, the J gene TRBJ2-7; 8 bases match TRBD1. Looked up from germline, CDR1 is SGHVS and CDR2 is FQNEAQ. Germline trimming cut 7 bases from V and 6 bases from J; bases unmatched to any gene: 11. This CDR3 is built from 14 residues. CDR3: CASMQQGVTGEQYF. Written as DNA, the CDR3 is TGTGCCAGCATGCAACAGGGGGTAACGGGCGAGCAGTACTTC.

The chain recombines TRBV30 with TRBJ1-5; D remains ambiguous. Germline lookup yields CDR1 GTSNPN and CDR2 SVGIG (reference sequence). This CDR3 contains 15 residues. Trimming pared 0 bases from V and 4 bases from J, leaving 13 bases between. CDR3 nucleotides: TGTGCCTGGAGTGTACAGTTGGGTGGGAATCAGCCCCAGCATTTT. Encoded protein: CAWSVQLGGNQPQHF.

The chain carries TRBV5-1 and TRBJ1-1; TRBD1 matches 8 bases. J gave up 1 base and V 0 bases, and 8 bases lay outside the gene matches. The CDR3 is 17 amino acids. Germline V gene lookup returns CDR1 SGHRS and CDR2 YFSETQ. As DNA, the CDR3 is TGCGCCAGCAGCTTGGGTCCCGGGACAGGTTCGAACACTGAAGCTTTCTTT. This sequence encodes CASSLGPGTGSNTEAFF.

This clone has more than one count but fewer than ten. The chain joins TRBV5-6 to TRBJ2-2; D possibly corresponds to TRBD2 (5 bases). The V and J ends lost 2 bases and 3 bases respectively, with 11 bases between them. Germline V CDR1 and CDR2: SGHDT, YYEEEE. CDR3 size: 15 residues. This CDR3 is CASSFFRLYTGELFF. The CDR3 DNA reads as TGTGCCAGCAGCTTCTTCAGACTATACACCGGGGAGCTGTTTTTT.

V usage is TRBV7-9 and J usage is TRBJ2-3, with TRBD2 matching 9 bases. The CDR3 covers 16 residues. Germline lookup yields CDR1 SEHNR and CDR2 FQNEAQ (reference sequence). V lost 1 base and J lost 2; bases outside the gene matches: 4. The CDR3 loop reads CASSLGSGGTTDTQYF. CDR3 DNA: TGTGCCAGCAGCTTAGGGAGCGGGGGGACCACAGATACGCAGTATTTT.

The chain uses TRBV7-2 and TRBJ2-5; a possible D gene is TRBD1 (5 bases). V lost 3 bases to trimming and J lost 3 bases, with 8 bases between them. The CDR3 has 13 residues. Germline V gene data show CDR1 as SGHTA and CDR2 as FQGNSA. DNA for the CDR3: TGTGCCAGCAGCTTGACAGTGAAAGAGACCCAGTACTTC. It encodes CASSLTVKETQYF.

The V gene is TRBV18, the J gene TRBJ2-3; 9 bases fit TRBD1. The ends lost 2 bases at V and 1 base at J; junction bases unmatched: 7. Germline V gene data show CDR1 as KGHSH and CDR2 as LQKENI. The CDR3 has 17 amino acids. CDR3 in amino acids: CASSPTAGQGRTDTQYF. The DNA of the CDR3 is TGTGCCAGCTCACCAACGGCGGGACAGGGTCGCACAGATACGCAGTATTTT.

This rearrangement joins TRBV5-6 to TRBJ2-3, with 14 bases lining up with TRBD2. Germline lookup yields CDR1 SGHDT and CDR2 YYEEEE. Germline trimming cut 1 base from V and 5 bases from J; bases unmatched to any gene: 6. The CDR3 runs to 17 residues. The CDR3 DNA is TGTGCCAGCAGCTTGCAGGGACTAGCGGGAGAGGTAGATACGCAGTATTTT. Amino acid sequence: CASSLQGLAGEVDTQYF.

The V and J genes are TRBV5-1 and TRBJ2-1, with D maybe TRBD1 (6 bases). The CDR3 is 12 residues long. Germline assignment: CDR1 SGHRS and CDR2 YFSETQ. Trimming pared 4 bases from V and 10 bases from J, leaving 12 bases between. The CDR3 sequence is CASSLTGTEQFF. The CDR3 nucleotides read TGCGCCAGCAGCCTCACGGGGACAGAGCAGTTCTTC.

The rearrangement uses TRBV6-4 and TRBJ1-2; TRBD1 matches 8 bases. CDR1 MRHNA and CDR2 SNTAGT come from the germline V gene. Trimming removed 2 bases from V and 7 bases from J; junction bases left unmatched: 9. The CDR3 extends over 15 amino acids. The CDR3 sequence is CASSDLRQGRSGYTF. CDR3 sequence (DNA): TGTGCCAGCAGTGACCTGCGACAGGGGAGGAGTGGCTACACCTTC.